Shown below are 18 T cell receptor beta chains from a single sample sequenced in a study of T cell repertoires in cytomegalovirus infection. MiXCR, applied by TCRdb to the reads, yields one record per CDR3 protein. The data contain about 740,000 distinct CDR3 sequences, less than 40% of them singletons. Sequencing was done on a sample of PBMCs. The receptors shown here come from a human donor in good health (CMV status not recorded). Some clones in this sample may be carry-over from other donors' samples.

This clonotype was counted ten times or more. The J gene is TRBJ2-2, the V gene TRBV27; D not certain. Germline V CDR1 and CDR2: MNHEY, SMNVEV (reference sequence). This CDR3 contains 13 residues. V was trimmed by 4 bases and J by 5 bases, leaving 8 bases between them. The chain's CDR3 is CASSSLPTGELFF. CDR3 nucleotide sequence: TGTGCCAGCAGTTCCCTCCCTACCGGGGAGCTGTTTTTT.

The chain recombines TRBV10-3 with TRBJ1-1; D is ambiguous. CDR3 length: 14 residues. Per the germline V gene, CDR1 is ENHRY and CDR2 is SYGVKD. Trimming cost V 0 bases and J 0 bases, with 5 bases left between them. This CDR3 reads CAISESRMNTEAFF. CDR3 nucleotides: TGTGCCATCAGTGAGTCACGGATGAACACTGAAGCTTTCTTT.

In nucleotides, the CDR3 is TGTGCCAAGGAGAGGGAGGTGTACCAAGAGACCCAGTACTTC. Its protein product is CAKEREVYQETQYF. The chain joins TRBV2 to TRBJ2-5, with D maybe TRBD2 (6 bases). In germline, CDR1 is SNHLY, CDR2 FYNNEI. This CDR3 has 14 amino acids. The ends were cut back, 10 bases at V and 0 bases at J, with 15 bases in the middle.

This clonotype was seen more than once but under ten times. The V call is TRBV4-1, the J call TRBJ2-1; D is undetermined. The CDR3 spans 14 residues. Deletions cut 0 bases from V and 8 bases from J, with 11 bases between. The germline CDR1 and CDR2 sequences are MGHRA and YSYEKL. CDR3: CASSQDLLGDEQFF. As DNA, the CDR3 is TGCGCCAGCAGCCAAGATCTGCTAGGCGATGAGCAGTTCTTC.

This clonotype was detected only a few times. The genes are TRBV30 and TRBJ1-2, with D hard to call. Germline V gene lookup returns CDR1 GTSNPN and CDR2 SVGIG (reference sequence). The CDR3 spans 14 residues. V was pared by 1 base and J by 2 bases, with 11 bases between. CDR3 protein: CAWSALDWNYGYTF. CDR3 nucleotide sequence: TGTGCCTGGAGTGCCTTGGACTGGAACTATGGCTACACCTTC.

This clonotype appeared a few times. The chain couples TRBV7-9 to TRBJ1-1; D is uncertain. Germline lookup yields CDR1 SEHNR and CDR2 FQNEAQ (reference sequence). The CDR3 consists of 14 residues. Trimming shortened V by 5 bases and J by 4 bases, and 14 bases separated the two germline ends. The CDR3 reads CASSGGRLGTEAFF. The CDR3 DNA sequence: TGTGCCAGCAGCGGCGGGAGGTTGGGCACTGAAGCTTTCTTT. Using reference TRBV7-9 and TRBJ1-1 for the parts outside the CDR3, the full variable domain is DTGVSQNPRHKITKRGQNVTFRCDPISEHNRLYWYRQTLGQGPEFLTYFQNEAQLEKSRLLSDRFSAERPKGSFSTLEIQRTEQGDSAMYLCASSGGRLGTEAFFGQGTRLTVV.

The gene calls are TRBV20-1 and TRBJ2-1, with 10 bases lining up with TRBD2. This CDR3 region has 14 residues. Germline V gene sequence: CDR1 DFQATT, CDR2 SNEGSKA (reference sequence). V gave up 5 bases and J gave up 7 bases; unmatched junction bases: 8. The CDR3 region is CSAPGLAVWNEQFF. The CDR3 DNA reads TGCAGTGCTCCAGGACTAGCGGTTTGGAATGAGCAGTTCTTC.

This clonotype was counted between two and nine times. The J gene is TRBJ2-3, the V gene TRBV5-1; the match to TRBD2 covers 7 bases. Per the germline V gene, CDR1 is SGHRS and CDR2 is YFSETQ. V gave up 3 bases and J gave up 6 bases; unmatched junction bases: 13. The CDR3 runs 16 residues. The CDR3 sequence: CASSSLPSGEGDTQYF. In DNA, the CDR3 is TGCGCCAGCAGCTCCCTACCGAGCGGGGAGGGGGATACGCAGTATTTT.

This clonotype was counted once. J is TRBJ2-5 and V is TRBV10-3; TRBD2 aligns across 11 bases. Germline values: CDR1 ENHRY, CDR2 SYGVKD. The CDR3 runs to 14 residues. After removal of 5 bases from V and 3 bases from J, the junction contained 2 bases not matched to a gene. In DNA, the CDR3 is TGTGCCATCAGTAAGACTAGCGGGGAAGAGACCCAGTACTTC. Protein: CAISKTSGEETQYF.

Details on this clonotype: The junction differs from germline at one of its ends, possibly a read error. The genes are TRBV28 and TRBJ1-2; D perhaps matches TRBD1 (5 bases). Per the germline V gene, CDR1 is MDHEN and CDR2 is SYDVKM. The CDR3 runs to 12 residues. The CDR3 is CASTGQFSGYTF. Written as DNA, the CDR3 is TGTGCCAGCACAGGGCAGTTCTCGGGCTACACATTC.

This clonotype appeared a few times. This rearrangement joins TRBV20-1 to TRBJ1-1; unclear D gene. V was trimmed by 1 base and J by 6 bases, leaving 9 bases between them. The CDR3 has 12 residues. Germline V gives CDR1 DFQATT, CDR2 SNEGSKA (reference sequence). The CDR3 here is CSARVITAEAFF. The DNA for the CDR3 is TGCAGTGCTAGAGTTATCACGGCTGAAGCTTTCTTT.

The genes are TRBV28 and TRBJ2-7; D is tentatively TRBD1 or TRBD2 (5 bases each). The CDR3 sequence is 17 residues long. Trimming removed 7 bases at V and 2 bases at J, with 24 bases between. Germline V gives CDR1 MDHEN, CDR2 SYDVKM. CDR3 protein: CASTVGTGMFGAYEQYF. CDR3 sequence (DNA): TGTGCCAGCACCGTCGGGACGGGGATGTTTGGAGCCTACGAGCAGTACTTC.

This clonotype appeared a few times. The chain has TRBV20-1 and TRBJ2-5, with D possibly called TRBD1 or TRBD2 (5 bases each). Germline CDR1 and CDR2: DFQATT and SNEGSKA (reference sequence). The CDR3 has 12 amino acids. V gave up 6 bases and J gave up 3 bases, with 11 bases separating them. The CDR3 bases are TGCAGTGCGGACTTGGGGGAAGAGACCCAGTACTTC. Protein sequence: CSADLGEETQYF.

The rearrangement uses TRBV19 and TRBJ2-7; 7 positions agree with TRBD1. Trimming took 10 bases from V and 9 from J; bases not matched to a gene: 15. The CDR3 is 13 residues long. The germline V gene has CDR1 LNHDA and CDR2 SQIVND (reference sequence). DNA for the CDR3: TGTGCCACTCAACAGGGGTCAGTCGACGCGCAGTACTTC. This gives the protein CATQQGSVDAQYF.

A word on this clonotype: Mismatch with germline at one junction end may stem from a read error. J is TRBJ1-5 and V is TRBV4-1, with TRBD1 identical over 7 bases. The CDR3 is 16 amino acids. Germline-derived CDR1 and CDR2 are MGHRA and YSYEKL. CDR3 residues: CASSQEDRKYNQPQHF. Here the CDR3 DNA reads TGTGCCAGCAGCCAAGAGGACAGGAAATACAATCAGCCCCAGCATTTT.

This clonotype came up a few times. The chain recombines TRBV2 with TRBJ1-1, with D uncertain. The CDR3 spans 14 residues. V was clipped by 7 bases and J by 1 base, with 13 bases between them. Germline loops: CDR1 SNHLY, CDR2 FYNNEI. The chain's CDR3 is CASKEWIRNTEAFF. CDR3 nucleotide sequence: TGTGCCAGCAAGGAGTGGATTCGGAACACTGAAGCTTTCTTT.

This clonotype has at least ten counts. V is TRBV6-5 and J is TRBJ1-1; TRBD1 might be the D (5 bases). CDR1 MNHEY and CDR2 SVGAGI come from the germline V gene. V was pared by 3 bases and J by 2 bases, with 13 bases between. This CDR3 contains 15 residues. The DNA of the CDR3 is TGTGCCAGCAGTTATAGGGGCAGAACAAACACTGAAGCTTTCTTT. Translating it yields CASSYRGRTNTEAFF.

The rearrangement links TRBV19 to TRBJ1-2; unclear D gene. The CDR3 runs to 13 residues. Germline CDR1 LNHDA, CDR2 SQIVND (reference sequence). The V end lost 5 bases, the J end lost 6 bases, and 13 bases lay between the germline ends. The CDR3 here is CASSQGRVNGYTF. CDR3 sequence (DNA): TGTGCCAGTAGTCAAGGACGTGTTAATGGCTACACCTTC.